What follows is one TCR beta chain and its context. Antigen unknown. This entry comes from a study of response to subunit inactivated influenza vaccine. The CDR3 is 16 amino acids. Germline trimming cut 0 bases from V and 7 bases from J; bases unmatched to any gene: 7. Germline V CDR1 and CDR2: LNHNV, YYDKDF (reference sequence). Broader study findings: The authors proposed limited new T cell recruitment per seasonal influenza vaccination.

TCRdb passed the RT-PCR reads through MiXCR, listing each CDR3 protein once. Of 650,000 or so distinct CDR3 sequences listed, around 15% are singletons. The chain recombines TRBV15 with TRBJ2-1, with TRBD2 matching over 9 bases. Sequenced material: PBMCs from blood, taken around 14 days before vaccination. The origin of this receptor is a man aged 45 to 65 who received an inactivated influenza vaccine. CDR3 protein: CATSRDSSGGPNEQFF. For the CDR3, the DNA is TGTGCCACCAGCAGAGATAGCAGCGGGGGGCCGAATGAGCAGTTCTTC.